These T cell receptor beta chains were read from a single sample in a study of T cells in Graves' hyperthyroidism and ophthalmopathy. Using its own MiXCR run on the multiplex PCR reads, TCRdb lists one record per CDR3 protein. Seen here are roughly 420,000 distinct CDR3 sequences, roughly 14% observed once, and the top ten hold around 7.3%. Sequenced input: blood. The origin of the receptors is a woman between 18 and 30 years old with Graves' hyperthyroidism. Each CDR3 is given with its conserved first and last residue. D genes are given only for firm matches.

CDR3 protein | D gene | J gene | V gene
CASSRDRGAKTPYNEQFF | TRBD1 | TRBJ2-1 | TRBV3-1
CASSPHLARSSYNEQFF | . | TRBJ2-1 | TRBV19
CSGTSGGTTYEQYF | TRBD2 | TRBJ2-7 | TRBV20-1
CASSYSITTYEQYF | . | TRBJ2-7 | TRBV6-5
CASSDWDPGDTDTQYF | . | TRBJ2-3 | TRBV2
CASSAGTGESPLHF | TRBD1 | TRBJ1-6 | TRBV9
CSAAGADPAYEQYF | . | TRBJ2-7 | TRBV29-1
CASSPGVVDTDTQYF | . | TRBJ2-3 | TRBV6-2/TRBV6-3
CASSLPNRGSSKNIQYF | TRBD1 | TRBJ2-4 | TRBV28
CASSLDSGTGSTGELFF | TRBD1 | TRBJ2-2 | TRBV11-2
CASSLEGAEGTGGSPLHF | TRBD1 | TRBJ1-6 | TRBV7-9
CASSLINWRGGSSGANVLTF | TRBD2 | TRBJ2-6 | TRBV7-6
CSARDLTSGSFYEQYF | TRBD2 | TRBJ2-7 | TRBV20-1
CASSAPHGGGPEAFF | . | TRBJ1-1 | TRBV6-1
CASSEGRGAYEQYF | . | TRBJ2-7 | TRBV2
CASSLEDYTEAFF | . | TRBJ1-1 | TRBV7-9
CASSSGGATNEKLFF | . | TRBJ1-4 | TRBV27
CASSPPGQGTTGELFF | TRBD1 | TRBJ2-2 | TRBV18
CASSLDYPRRGELFF | . | TRBJ2-2 | TRBV14
CASSVSSWGTDTQYF | . | TRBJ2-3 | TRBV9
CASRRSGGAVEQYF | TRBD2 | TRBJ2-7 | TRBV6-1
CASSTIRTSRETQYF | TRBD2 | TRBJ2-5 | TRBV19
CASSLMTAGKSPLHF | . | TRBJ1-6 | TRBV5-1
CASSQSNFPYEQYF | . | TRBJ2-7 | TRBV16
CSVGPLAGVKNNEQFF | TRBD2 | TRBJ2-1 | TRBV29-1
CASSFANGQDLAYEQYF | TRBD1 | TRBJ2-7 | TRBV7-9
CASSKDLYNEQFF | . | TRBJ2-1 | TRBV11-1
CASSLETLLAGRNNEQYF | . | TRBJ2-7 | TRBV28
CASSIWDGDGYTF | . | TRBJ1-2 | TRBV19
CASSRFGTVDQGYTF | . | TRBJ1-2 | TRBV6-4
CASTRTSGTEQFF | TRBD2 | TRBJ2-1 | TRBV6-1
CASSLGTGGVDEKLFF | TRBD1 | TRBJ1-4 | TRBV5-6
CASSVGIGVMYEQYF | . | TRBJ2-7 | TRBV9
CATNLAGGPDTQYF | TRBD2 | TRBJ2-3 | TRBV12-3/TRBV12-4
CASSLTWTSEETQYF | TRBD2 | TRBJ2-5 | TRBV3-1
CASSFSGGDGYTF | TRBD1 | TRBJ1-2 | TRBV12-3/TRBV12-4
CASSPVGGYTEAFF | . | TRBJ1-1 | TRBV19
CSGSGRVTGELFF | TRBD2 | TRBJ2-2 | TRBV29-1
CASSPPMGEATQYF | . | TRBJ2-5 | TRBV18
CASSLRGTELIFSYNEQFF | TRBD1 | TRBJ2-1 | TRBV5-6
CASSQKGAGEKLFF | TRBD1 | TRBJ1-4 | TRBV3-1
CASSEETAGADEQFF | . | TRBJ2-1 | TRBV25-1
CASSPPLQETQYF | . | TRBJ2-5 | TRBV12-3/TRBV12-4
CASSTAAGSRPQHF | . | TRBJ1-5 | TRBV3-1